A single sample is the source of the 5 T cell receptor beta chains below, sequenced in a study of breast tumors, draining lymph nodes, adjacent tissues. The lymph nodes were axillary draining lymph nodes from breast cancer patients. TCRdb reprocessed the multiplex PCR reads via MiXCR and lists one record per CDR3 protein. The sample lists about 100,000 distinct CDR3 sequences; 21% were seen once. Sequenced: axillary lymph node tissue. These receptors came from a female donor with breast cancer. Some clones in this sample may be carry-over from other donors' samples.

As to this clonotype: The junction departs from the called germline gene at one end, perhaps through a read error. The V gene is TRBV2, the J gene TRBJ2-4; D call uncertain. There are 16 residues in the CDR3. In germline, CDR1 is SNHLY, CDR2 FYNNEI. CDR3 nucleotide sequence: TGTGCCAGCAGTGACAGCCCCACAATAGCCAAAAACATTCAGCACTTC. Amino acid sequence: CASSDSPTIAKNIQHF.

This clonotype came up many times. The CDR3 here is CSAGGEVFEGKGDTQYF. The CDR3 DNA is TGCAGTGCTGGAGGGGAGGTCTTTGAGGGAAAGGGGGATACGCAGTATTTT. The chain combines TRBV20-1 with TRBJ2-3; a weak D match, TRBD2 (6 bases). V lost 5 bases, J lost 6 bases, and 27 bases lay in between. Germline CDR1 reads DFQATT; CDR2 reads SNEGSKA (reference sequence). The CDR3 runs 17 residues.

This clonotype was observed many times. The chain couples TRBV7-3 to TRBJ2-2, with D hard to call. The length of the CDR3 is 16 residues. Germline CDR1 SGHTA, CDR2 FQGTGA. The V gene lost 3 bases and the J gene lost 0 bases, with 11 bases spanning the gap. The CDR3 sequence is CASSLRVAANTGELFF. The CDR3 DNA is TGTGCCAGCAGCTTGCGAGTGGCAGCGAACACCGGGGAGCTGTTTTTT. Using reference TRBV7-3 and TRBJ2-2 for the parts outside the CDR3, the full variable domain is GAGVSQTPSNKVTEKGKYVELRCDPISGHTALYWYRQSLGQGPEFLIYFQGTGAADDSGLPNDRFFAVRPEGSVSTLKIQRTERGDSAVYLCASSLRVAANTGELFFGEGSRLTVL.

The table lists this clonotype with many counts. The rearrangement uses TRBV10-3 and TRBJ1-4, with D hard to call. Germline V lookup: CDR1 ENHRY, CDR2 SYGVKD. This CDR3 region has 14 residues. V was shortened by 7 bases and J by 10 bases, with 19 bases between the two germline ends. For the CDR3, the DNA is TGTGCCATCAAGGACGGTCAGCACGAAGGAAAACTGTTTTTT. Translated: CAIKDGQHEGKLFF.

CDR3 residues: CASRTTGLYTEAFF. Written as DNA, the CDR3 is TGTGCCAGCAGAACAACAGGGTTGTACACTGAAGCTTTCTTT. V gene TRBV6-2 or TRBV6-3 combines with J gene TRBJ1-1, with D possibly being TRBD1 (6 bases). V lost 6 bases and J lost 3, with 14 bases in between. The CDR3 consists of 14 residues. CDR1 MNHEY and CDR2 SVGEGT come from the germline V gene.